The TCR beta chain under discussion was sequenced for a study of naive and memory T cell subsets. Cells stained for CD3, CD4, CD8, CD45RA and CD27 were sorted into four subsets. Of note for this clonotype: Its antigen is not known.

Trimming removed 7 bases at V and 0 bases at J, with 9 bases between. The CDR3 has 13 amino acids. Germline values: CDR1 SNHLY, CDR2 FYNNEI. Study-level results: In CD4 and CD8 cells, diversity dropped from naive through EMRA.

The beta constant-region primer was an equimolar mix of two oligonucleotides covering TRBC1 and TRBC2. The cDNA 3' end received a ligated single-stranded oligonucleotide carrying the SP2 primer and a 12-nucleotide UMI. Four rounds of PCR amplified the ligated cDNA using nested alpha and beta constant-region primers plus SP2. TCRdb reprocessed the UMI-ligation and nested PCR reads via MiXCR and lists one record per CDR3 protein. Of about 21,000 distinct CDR3 sequences listed, approximately 9.9% are singletons. The clonotype comes from a human donor in good health. Specimen: central memory CD8+ T cells from blood. The rearrangement links TRBV2 to TRBJ1-1; perhaps TRBD1 as D (6 bases). The CDR3 region has the DNA TGTGCCAGCAAAACAGGGATGAACACTGAAGCTTTCTTT. Its protein product is CASKTGMNTEAFF.